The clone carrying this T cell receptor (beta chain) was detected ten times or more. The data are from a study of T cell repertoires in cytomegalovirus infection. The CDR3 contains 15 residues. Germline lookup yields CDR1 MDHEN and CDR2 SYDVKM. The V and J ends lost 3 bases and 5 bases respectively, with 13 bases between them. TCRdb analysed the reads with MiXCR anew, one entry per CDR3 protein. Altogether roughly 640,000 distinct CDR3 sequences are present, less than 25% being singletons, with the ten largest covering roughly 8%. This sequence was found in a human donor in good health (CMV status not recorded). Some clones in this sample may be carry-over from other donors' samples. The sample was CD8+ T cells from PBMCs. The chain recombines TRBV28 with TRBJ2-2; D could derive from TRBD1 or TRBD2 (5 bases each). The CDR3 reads CASSFFGGRTGELFF. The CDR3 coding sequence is TGTGCCAGCAGTTTTTTTGGGGGTCGTACCGGGGAGCTGTTTTTT.